This entry is about one T cell receptor beta chain. CDR3 length equals 11 residues. Trimming removed 2 bases from V and 5 bases from J, with 3 bases in between. Germline CDR1 and CDR2: SGHAT and FQNNGV. These data are taken from a study of blood T cell repertoires in COVID-19. In the study overall: Sites in the United States, Italy and Spain provided acute and convalescent COVID-19 samples. Sample material is recorded as cDNA or gDNA derived from T cells, B-cell-depleted T cells, or PBMCs.

Under the authors' procedure: Researchers report that nucleated cell counts were estimated from reference gene primer amplification. TCRdb's copy holds only in-frame clones and misses some; the assay was immunoSEQ multiplex PCR. V and J calls and clone size are as listed in that table; D and trimming were resolved from the DNA. Of fewer than 250,000 clones listed, less than 90% were seen once; the top ten hold 15% to 20%. The rearrangement uses TRBV11-2 and TRBJ2-5; D unresolved. This receptor was obtained from a human donor in a cohort sampled during active COVID-19. The sample comprised peripheral blood. This CDR3 reads CASSLPETQYF. Here the CDR3 DNA reads TGTGCCAGCAGCTTACCTGAGACCCAGTACTTC.